The 24 T cell receptor beta chains below come from one sample, sequenced in a study of cytomegalovirus exposure and HLA in healthy donors. Both 60 Vbeta primers and 13 Jbeta primers went into the PCR. Repertoires were generated with immunoSEQ multiplex PCR, while TCRdb's copy carries only in-frame clones and drops some. This table holds around 100,000 clones, 65% to 85% found once. The sequenced sample was PBMCs. The receptors come from a man aged 40-50 years in good health and CMV-seropositive.

This rearrangement joins TRBV29-1 to TRBJ2-1; TRBD1 agrees at 7 bases. The CDR3 loop spans 14 amino acids. Trimming took 6 bases from V and 5 from J; bases not matched to a gene: 10. Germline assignment: CDR1 SQVTM and CDR2 ANQGSEA. CDR3 bases: TGCAGCGTATCTTATTTTACAGGGGACAATGAGCAGTTCTTC. Its translation: CSVSYFTGDNEQFF.

The chain recombines TRBV28 with TRBJ1-1; tentative D call: TRBD1 (5 bases). Between the trimmed V and J ends, which lost 8 bases and 5 bases, there was a span of 18 bases. Germline V gives CDR1 MDHEN, CDR2 SYDVKM. CDR3 length: 14 residues. The CDR3 reads CASGRDGGWTEAFF. Written as DNA, the CDR3 is TGTGCCAGCGGGCGGGACGGTGGATGGACTGAAGCTTTCTTT.

A remark on this clone: One junction end does not reproduce the germline sequence, and a read error may be involved. The chain combines TRBV2 with TRBJ2-6; TRBD1 might be the D (5 bases). This CDR3 region has 15 residues. CDR1 is SNHLY, CDR2 FYNNEI, per germline. CDR3 loop: CASLDPLSGANGLTF. CDR3 DNA: TGTGCCAGCCTAGATCCCCTCTCTGGGGCCAACGGCCTGACTTTC.

The chain joins TRBV6-1 to TRBJ1-4; no clear D gene. Trimming stripped 2 bases from V and 7 bases from J, with 8 bases between. The CDR3 is 13 amino acids. Germline values: CDR1 MNHNS, CDR2 SASEGT. CDR3 residues: CASSELLSEKLFF. DNA for the CDR3: TGTGCCAGCAGTGAATTGCTGAGTGAAAAACTGTTTTTT.

V gene TRBV28 combines with J gene TRBJ1-5; 8 nucleotides align to TRBD1. V shed 11 bases and J 7 bases; nucleotides not matched to a gene: 10. The CDR3 sequence is 13 residues long. Per the germline V gene, CDR1 is MDHEN and CDR2 is SYDVKM. The CDR3 DNA follows: TGTGCCGGAAACAGGGGGTCCGGGCAGCCCCAGCATTTT. Its translation is CAGNRGSGQPQHF.

This clone was observed a single time. The genes are TRBV2 and TRBJ1-4; D ambiguous. CDR3 length: 15 residues. V lost 3 bases and J 8 bases, leaving 16 bases between the germline ends. CDR1 is SNHLY, CDR2 FYNNEI, per germline. CDR3 DNA sequence: TGTGCCAGCAGTGATCGGCCTCTAGGTAGAGAAAAACTGTTTTTT. Amino acid sequence: CASSDRPLGREKLFF.

This clone has a handful of counts. This rearrangement joins TRBV5-4 to TRBJ2-3, with a weak D call TRBD1 (6 bases). V lost 2 bases and J lost 2, with 9 bases in between. CDR3 size: 14 residues. CDR1 SGHNT and CDR2 YYREEE come from the germline V gene (reference sequence). CDR3 sequence reads: CASSLGQNTDTQYF. CDR3 DNA sequence: TGTGCCAGCAGCTTAGGACAGAACACAGATACGCAGTATTTT.

V is TRBV15 and J is TRBJ2-1; D unresolved. The germline V gene encodes CDR1 LNHNV and CDR2 YYDKDF (reference sequence). Trimming took 0 bases from V and 6 from J, leaving 6 bases between them. The CDR3 runs 13 residues. The DNA of the CDR3 is TGTGCCACCAGCAGAGATCCCGTCAATGAGCAGTTCTTC. Its translation: CATSRDPVNEQFF.

The chain couples TRBV7-9 to TRBJ2-5, with 9 bases matching TRBD1. CDR1 and CDR2 (germline): SEHNR, FQNEAQ (reference sequence). V trimming: 5 bases; J trimming: 1 base; junction bases outside the gene matches: 2. The CDR3 loop spans 14 amino acids. The CDR3 bases are TGTGCCAGCAGCGAGGACAGGGGCCAAGAGACCCAGTACTTC. Translated, it gives CASSEDRGQETQYF.

The chain employs TRBV9 and TRBJ1-1; 7 bases fit TRBD1. CDR3 length: 15 residues. The germline V gene has CDR1 SGDLS and CDR2 YYNGEE. V lost 0 bases to trimming and J lost 1 base; unmatched junction nucleotides: 3. The chain's CDR3 is CASSVEPGGNTEAFF. The CDR3 bases are TGTGCCAGCAGCGTAGAACCAGGGGGGAACACTGAAGCTTTCTTT.

In its sample, this clone was seen once. The junction shows a germline mismatch at one end, possibly a read error. V and J are TRBV7-9 and TRBJ1-4; 9 bases map to TRBD1. Germline assignment: CDR1 SEHNR and CDR2 FQNEAQ (reference sequence). The CDR3 consists of 17 residues. The CDR3 here is CSSTPRSAGQGRGSLFF. The CDR3 DNA reads TGTTCCAGCACCCCCCGCTCAGCTGGACAGGGGAGAGGTTCACTGTTTTTT.

The rearrangement uses TRBV7-9 and TRBJ2-7; D call uncertain. This CDR3 is 12 amino acids long. Germline values: CDR1 SEHNR, CDR2 FQNEAQ (reference sequence). Trimming left V 5 bases short and J 6 bases short, with 11 bases between. CDR3 in DNA: TGTGCCAGCAGCCCGCAGTCTCCCGAGCAGTACTTC. Translated, it gives CASSPQSPEQYF.

The chain carries TRBV30 and TRBJ2-5, with D maybe TRBD2 (7 bases). Germline values: CDR1 GTSNPN, CDR2 SVGIG (reference sequence). The CDR3 has 15 amino acids. V dropped 0 bases and J dropped 2 bases, with 13 bases sitting between them. Written as DNA, the CDR3 is TGTGCCTGGAGTGTAGGGGGGGGGCGACAAGAGACCCAGTACTTC. Its protein product is CAWSVGGGRQETQYF.

The J gene is TRBJ1-2, the V gene TRBV7-2, with D hard to call. The CDR3 runs 12 residues. Trimming took 5 bases from V and 4 from J, leaving 8 bases between them. Germline CDR1 and CDR2: SGHTA and FQGNSA. CDR3 in DNA: TGTGCCAGCAGCCCAGACATCTATGGCTACACCTTC. It is translated as CASSPDIYGYTF.

This clone was detected only a few times. The V call is TRBV18, the J call TRBJ1-1, with D perhaps TRBD1 (5 bases). Trimming removed 0 bases at V and 1 base at J, with 6 bases between. Germline V CDR1 and CDR2: KGHSH, LQKENI. The CDR3 covers 14 residues. CDR3 in amino acids: CASSPPQGNTEAFF. The CDR3 DNA reads TGTGCCAGCTCACCACCGCAGGGGAACACTGAAGCTTTCTTT.

This clone was detected once. The rearrangement joins TRBV6-5 to TRBJ1-2; the match to TRBD1 covers 8 bases. The CDR3 length is 14 residues. V shed 6 bases, J shed 0 bases, and the junction held 3 bases outside the gene matches. CDR1 and CDR2 from the germline V gene are MNHEY and SVGAGI. CDR3 in amino acids: CASRQGVPNYGYTF. Here the CDR3 DNA reads TGTGCCAGCAGACAGGGGGTGCCTAACTATGGCTACACCTTC.

This rearrangement joins TRBV28 to TRBJ1-2; TRBD1 matches 8 bases. CDR1 is MDHEN, CDR2 SYDVKM, per germline. V gave up 8 bases and J gave up 4 bases; unmatched junction bases: 3. The CDR3 spans 12 residues. The CDR3, as DNA: TGTGCCAGCGGACAGGGTGGCTATGGCTACACCTTC. Translation gives CASGQGGYGYTF.

The chain combines TRBV28 with TRBJ2-5; TRBD1 matches 8 bases. CDR3 size: 14 residues. The germline CDR1 and CDR2 sequences are MDHEN and SYDVKM. The J segment lost 2 bases and the V segment lost 5 bases, leaving 4 bases of the junction unmatched. CDR3 DNA: TGTGCCAGCAGTATGAGACAGGGGCAAGAGACCCAGTACTTC. Translated, it gives CASSMRQGQETQYF.

V usage is TRBV7-6 and J usage is TRBJ2-7; D ambiguous. The CDR3 runs to 15 residues. The V gene's germline CDR1 is SGHVS and CDR2 FNYEAQ. Trimming cost V 1 base and J 0 bases, with 10 bases left between them. CDR3 amino acids: CASSLVDDTSYEQYF. The CDR3 DNA is TGTGCCAGCAGCTTAGTGGATGACACCTCCTACGAGCAGTACTTC.

V gene TRBV5-4 combines with J gene TRBJ2-1, with D perhaps matching TRBD2 (6 bases). The CDR3 extends over 13 amino acids. CDR1 SGHNT and CDR2 YYREEE come from the germline V gene (reference sequence). The V gene lost 4 bases and the J gene lost 10 bases, with 15 bases spanning the gap. The CDR3 protein is CASSPGTPGEQFF. The DNA for the CDR3 is TGTGCCAGCAGCCCCGGGACTCCAGGCGAGCAGTTCTTC.

The rearrangement uses TRBV7-2 and TRBJ2-7; D is ambiguous. Trimming cost V 5 bases and J 0 bases, with 11 bases left between them. This CDR3 is 14 amino acids long. CDR1 and CDR2 (germline): SGHTA, FQGNSA. The CDR3 DNA is TGTGCCAGCAGCCCCAGACAAAGCTCCTACGAGCAGTACTTC. This translates into CASSPRQSSYEQYF.

This chain joins TRBV6-1 and TRBJ1-1, with D uncertain. The V gene's germline CDR1 is MNHNS and CDR2 SASEGT. V was shortened by 2 bases and J by 2 bases, with 9 bases between the two germline ends. The CDR3 spans 14 residues. CDR3 nucleotide sequence: TGTGCCAGCAGTGAAAGCGCCGTAAACACTGAAGCTTTCTTT. This sequence encodes CASSESAVNTEAFF.

There are a few counts of this clone. This rearrangement joins TRBV6-1 to TRBJ1-3; possibly TRBD1 for D (6 bases). The V and J ends lost 4 bases and 3 bases respectively, with 7 bases between them. Germline values: CDR1 MNHNS, CDR2 SASEGT. The CDR3 contains 13 residues. CDR3 in DNA: TGTGCCAGCAGTGCAGGGGTTGGAAACACCATATATTTT. Protein: CASSAGVGNTIYF.

The V and J genes are TRBV4-2 and TRBJ2-3, with a possible D match to TRBD1 (6 bases). CDR1 is LGHNA, CDR2 YNFKEQ, per germline. The V end was cut by 0 bases, the J end by 1 base, with 8 bases between. This CDR3 has 15 residues. CDR3 nucleotides: TGTGCCAGCAGCCAAGATCACAGGGGCACAGATACGCAGTATTTT. Translation gives CASSQDHRGTDTQYF.